Only a few counts were recorded for the clone carrying this T cell receptor beta chain. Only patients with CD8+CD57+ cell expansion on flow cytometry were chosen for sequencing. The patients, all of them, had severe acquired aplastic anemia. Genomic DNA was employed as the template in profiling TCR beta VDJ and CDR3. One entry per CDR3 protein, called by TCRdb with MiXCR from the reads. This repertoire shows 170,000 or so distinct CDR3 sequences, 63% found once; its top ten account for 40% to 50%. The data were taken from a study of CD8+CD57+ T cells in acquired aplastic anemia. Sequences were obtained from sorted CD4+, CD8+, or CD8+CD57+ T cells (not recorded which) from PBMCs. This TCR was sampled from a human donor with aplastic anemia.

The CDR3 spells CATSDVGDSTDTQYF. In DNA, the CDR3 is TGTGCCACCAGTGATGTGGGGGACAGCACAGATACGCAGTATTTT. The chain carries TRBV24-1 and TRBJ2-3; D tentatively fits TRBD1 or TRBD2 (5 bases each). Germline CDR1 and CDR2: KGHDR and SFDVKD. The CDR3 has 15 residues. The V gene lost 3 bases and the J gene lost 0 bases, with 9 bases spanning the gap.